Shown below are 29 T cell receptor beta chains from a single sample sequenced in a study of blood T cell repertoires in COVID-19 (dated by TCRdb to 2018 to 2020). Library generation was performed with the immunoSEQ multiplex PCR assay. TCRdb stores this immuneACCESS table with in-frame sequences only. Part of the clones is absent; in the studies checked, under half of the shortfall reflects unresolved V genes, and no reason is known for the rest. This sample lists about 270,000 clones; about nine tenths were detected once. The ten largest clones capture over 4% of the sample. The specimen sequenced was PBMCs or T cells enriched from blood (not recorded which). Source of these receptors: a woman between 25 and 40 years old with acute COVID-19.

The chain links TRBV4-2 to TRBJ1-4; weak D call: TRBD1 (5 bases). Germline-derived CDR1 and CDR2 are LGHNA and YNFKEQ. V gave up 1 base and J gave up 8 bases, with 11 bases separating them. The CDR3 runs 14 residues. The DNA of the CDR3 is TGTGCCAGCAGCCAAGGACAGCCCGGGGAAAAACTGTTTTTT. It codes for CASSQGQPGEKLFF.

V usage is TRBV28 and J usage is TRBJ1-3, with D unclear. Germline V gene lookup returns CDR1 MDHEN and CDR2 SYDVKM. V was pared by 1 base and J by 0 bases, with 7 bases between. The CDR3 extends over 15 amino acids. This chain's CDR3 is CASSLLGNSGNTIYF. CDR3 DNA sequence: TGTGCCAGCAGTTTATTGGGCAACTCTGGAAACACCATATATTTT.

The chain has TRBV14 and TRBJ2-1, with D tentatively TRBD1 (6 bases). The V gene lost 7 bases and the J gene lost 5 bases, with 15 bases spanning the gap. Germline V gene data show CDR1 as SGHDN and CDR2 as FVKESK. This CDR3 has 14 residues. The CDR3 here is CASTSGQYNNEQFF. CDR3 coding DNA: TGTGCCAGCACAAGTGGACAGTACAACAATGAGCAGTTCTTC. Full variable domain (missing parts from reference TRBV14 and TRBJ2-1): EAGVTQFPSHSVIEKGQTVTLRCDPISGHDNLYWYRRVMGKEIKFLLHFVKESKQDESGMPNNRFLAERTGGTYSTLKVQPAELEDSGVYFCASTSGQYNNEQFFGPGTRLTVL.

This clone was counted once. The gene calls are TRBV4-1 and TRBJ2-5; D possibly corresponds to TRBD2 (5 bases). Trimming left V 5 bases short and J 5 bases short, with 27 bases between. Looked up from germline, CDR1 is MGHRA and CDR2 is YSYEKL. The CDR3 is 18 amino acids. CDR3 loop: CASSSRLVGAGDRETQYF. CDR3 DNA: TGCGCCAGCAGCTCTCGTCTCGTGGGAGCCGGAGACCGGGAGACCCAGTACTTC.

Concerning this clone itself: A single base separates this from a much larger clone, so it may be a read error. The J gene is TRBJ1-1, the V gene TRBV5-4, with 8 bases fitting TRBD1. The length of the CDR3 is 13 residues. Germline V gene data show CDR1 as SGHNT and CDR2 as YYREEE (reference sequence). V lost 2 bases to trimming and J lost 4 bases; unmatched junction nucleotides: 1. The CDR3 loop is CASSLTGGTEAFF. The CDR3 coding sequence is TGTGCCAGCAGCTTAACAGGGGGCACTGAAGCTTTCTTT.

The V gene is TRBV10-2, the J gene TRBJ1-2, with a possible D match to TRBD1 (5 bases). Germline V gene lookup returns CDR1 WSHSY and CDR2 SAAADI. The CDR3 is made up of 13 amino acids. Deletions cut 6 bases from V and 4 bases from J, with 12 bases between. CDR3 in DNA: TGCGCCAGCAGCGAGACAGTGACCTATGGCTACACCTTC. Its translation is CASSETVTYGYTF.

The chain joins TRBV2 to TRBJ2-1; 14 bases are shared with TRBD2. V lost 2 bases and J lost 8; bases outside the gene matches: 8. The CDR3 covers 17 residues. Per germline, CDR1 SNHLY and CDR2 FYNNEI. Here the CDR3 reads CASSELPGLAGVDEQFF. For the CDR3, the DNA is TGTGCCAGCAGTGAATTACCGGGACTAGCGGGAGTTGATGAGCAGTTCTTC.

This clone was found a few times. The genes are TRBV9 and TRBJ1-5, with unresolved D. The CDR3 sequence is 15 residues long. Trimming removed 0 bases from V and 3 bases from J, with 10 bases in between. Germline V gene data show CDR1 as SGDLS and CDR2 as YYNGEE. The CDR3 DNA sequence: TGTGCCAGCAGCGTAGGGAGCGTGATCAATCAGCCCCAGCATTTT. Protein sequence: CASSVGSVINQPQHF.

The genes are TRBV18 and TRBJ2-5; 8 bases are a match to TRBD2. In germline, CDR1 is KGHSH, CDR2 LQKENI. The ends lost 3 bases at V and 4 bases at J; junction bases unmatched: 13. This CDR3 has 17 amino acids. The CDR3 here is CASSPTRSGSGGETQYF. The CDR3 DNA follows: TGTGCCAGCTCACCGACCCGAAGCGGGAGTGGGGGAGAGACCCAGTACTTC.

V usage is TRBV11-3 and J usage is TRBJ2-2; 9 bases fit TRBD1. J was trimmed by 1 base and V by 2 bases; bases with no gene match: 2. The CDR3 runs to 16 residues. The V gene's germline CDR1 is SGHNT and CDR2 YENEEA. The CDR3 DNA sequence: TGTGCCAGCAGCTTACCGGGACAGGGGAACACCGGGGAGCTGTTTTTT. It codes for CASSLPGQGNTGELFF.

The chain carries TRBV7-8 and TRBJ2-7, with 8 bases matching TRBD2. The trim removed 1 base at V and 2 bases at J, leaving 13 bases unmatched. Germline V gene lookup returns CDR1 SGHVS and CDR2 FQNEAQ. The CDR3 spans 18 residues. In DNA form, the CDR3 reads TGTGCCAGCAGCTTAGAAGGTCCCAGCGGGAGACCCCCCTACGAGCAGTACTTC. As protein: CASSLEGPSGRPPYEQYF.

The chain is built from TRBV7-6 and TRBJ1-4; D possibly corresponds to TRBD1 (5 bases). Germline-derived CDR1 and CDR2 are SGHVS and FNYEAQ. The CDR3 sequence is 16 residues long. V dropped 0 bases and J dropped 7 bases, with 15 bases sitting between them. CDR3: CASSLAFGGVGEKLFF. CDR3 coding DNA: TGTGCCAGCAGCTTAGCGTTCGGGGGGGTTGGTGAAAAACTGTTTTTT.

The V call is TRBV6-4, the J call TRBJ2-2, with 8 bases matching TRBD2. J gave up 1 base and V 0 bases, and 4 bases lay outside the gene matches. The CDR3 runs to 17 residues. CDR1 and CDR2 from the germline V gene are MRHNA and SNTAGT. CDR3 region: CASSDSFAGGNTGELFF. The DNA for the CDR3 is TGTGCCAGCAGTGACTCTTTTGCGGGAGGGAACACCGGGGAGCTGTTTTTT.

The chain recombines TRBV25-1 with TRBJ2-7, with 7 bases fitting TRBD1. Germline values: CDR1 MGHDK, CDR2 SYGVNS. The CDR3 covers 14 residues. Trimming removed 8 bases from V and 1 base from J; junction bases left unmatched: 8. CDR3 loop: CASAMGQNSYEQYF. The CDR3 DNA is TGTGCCAGCGCCATGGGACAGAATTCCTACGAGCAGTACTTC.

This chain joins TRBV5-1 and TRBJ1-1; D remains unclear. The CDR3 consists of 13 residues. Per germline, CDR1 SGHRS and CDR2 YFSETQ. Trimming took off 0 bases at V and 1 base at J, with 4 bases between the two ends. CDR3 DNA sequence: TGCGCCAGCAGCTTGGGAGAGAACACTGAAGCTTTCTTT. It specifies CASSLGENTEAFF.

This rearrangement joins TRBV2 to TRBJ2-3; TRBD1 matches 11 bases. Germline loops: CDR1 SNHLY, CDR2 FYNNEI. V was pared by 8 bases and J by 5 bases, with 6 bases of the junction left unmatched. The CDR3 has 14 residues. As DNA, the CDR3 is TGTGCCAGCGGAAGGACAGGGGGCGGAGATACGCAGTATTTT. Protein product: CASGRTGGGDTQYF.

The genes are TRBV9 and TRBJ2-3; D not resolved. The germline V gene encodes CDR1 SGDLS and CDR2 YYNGEE. With 0 bases removed from V and 1 base from J, the gap between germline ends came to 6 bases. The CDR3 runs 14 residues. The CDR3 loop reads CASSVGLGTDTQYF. The DNA of the CDR3 is TGTGCCAGCAGCGTAGGACTGGGCACAGATACGCAGTATTTT.

The chain combines TRBV27 with TRBJ1-5, with 9 bases lining up with TRBD1. The CDR3 extends over 14 amino acids. Looked up from germline, CDR1 is MNHEY and CDR2 is SMNVEV (reference sequence). Trimming cost V 4 bases and J 4 bases; bases outside gene matches: 2. CDR3 region: CASSSDRGNQPQHF. In DNA form, the CDR3 reads TGTGCCAGCAGTTCCGACAGGGGGAATCAGCCCCAGCATTTT.

V gene TRBV28 combines with J gene TRBJ1-4; D remains ambiguous. This CDR3 contains 16 residues. Deletions cut 7 bases from V and 3 bases from J, with 18 bases between. The germline V gene encodes CDR1 MDHEN and CDR2 SYDVKM. The CDR3 loop reads CASTLRRSDPNEKLFF. CDR3 bases: TGTGCCAGCACGTTACGAAGGAGTGACCCTAATGAAAAACTGTTTTTT.

The J gene is TRBJ2-5, the V gene TRBV7-9; D perhaps matches TRBD2 (5 bases). V was shortened by 8 bases and J by 5 bases, with 9 bases between the two germline ends. Germline V lookup: CDR1 SEHNR, CDR2 FQNEAQ (reference sequence). This CDR3 has 11 amino acids. In DNA, the CDR3 is TGTGCCAGCGGAGGTGGGGAGACCCAGTACTTC. Translation gives CASGGGETQYF.

The V call is TRBV19, the J call TRBJ2-3; tentative D call: TRBD1 (6 bases). Germline-derived CDR1 and CDR2 are LNHDA and SQIVND (reference sequence). Trimming took off 5 bases at V and 2 bases at J, with 14 bases between the two ends. This CDR3 spans 15 amino acids. CDR3 nucleotide sequence: TGTGCCAGTAGTCCAACCAAGGGGGTCACAGATACGCAGTATTTT. Its protein is CASSPTKGVTDTQYF.

The chain joins TRBV27 to TRBJ2-6; TRBD2 matches at 10 bases. The ends lost 9 bases at V and 1 base at J; junction bases unmatched: 12. This CDR3 is 18 amino acids long. Germline CDR1 and CDR2: MNHEY and SMNVEV (reference sequence). As DNA, the CDR3 is TGTGCCAGTAAGACTAGCGGGTGGACCACTTCTGGGGCCAACGTCCTGACTTTC. Protein sequence: CASKTSGWTTSGANVLTF.

J is TRBJ1-1 and V is TRBV20-1, with D perhaps TRBD1 (6 bases). Germline assignment: CDR1 DFQATT and CDR2 SNEGSKA (reference sequence). The CDR3 runs to 11 residues. Trimming shortened V by 6 bases and J by 8 bases, and 13 bases separated the two germline ends. Here the CDR3 DNA reads TGCAGTGCCTACGGACAGACGGAAGCTTTCTTT. This gives the protein CSAYGQTEAFF.

The rearrangement uses TRBV3-1 (or the pseudogene TRBV3-2) and TRBJ1-3; D is possibly TRBD1 (6 bases). Germline CDR1 is LGHDT and CDR2 is YNNKEL (reference sequence). V shed 4 bases and J shed 0 bases, with 13 bases lying between them. The CDR3 is 16 residues long. The CDR3 region is CASSPGEHISGNTIYF. For the CDR3, the DNA is TGTGCCAGCAGCCCAGGGGAACACATCTCTGGAAACACCATATATTTT.

The chain uses TRBV19 and TRBJ2-7; D ambiguous. The CDR3 runs to 15 residues. CDR1 and CDR2 (germline): LNHDA, SQIVND (reference sequence). Trimming stripped 3 bases from V and 0 bases from J, with 12 bases between. The DNA of the CDR3 is TGTGCCAGTAGTATGAACAGCCAAAGCTCCTACGAGCAGTACTTC. Protein product: CASSMNSQSSYEQYF.

The chain employs TRBV7-3 and TRBJ2-1; 11 bases align to TRBD2. V was pared by 4 bases and J by 3 bases, with 2 bases of the junction left unmatched. The CDR3 runs 15 residues. In germline, CDR1 is SGHTA, CDR2 FQGTGA. In DNA, the CDR3 is TGTGCCAGCAGCTCAGGACTAGCGGGCTACAATGAGCAGTTCTTC. This codes for CASSSGLAGYNEQFF.

The rearrangement uses TRBV27 and TRBJ2-3; D unresolved. Germline lookup yields CDR1 MNHEY and CDR2 SMNVEV (reference sequence). The CDR3 consists of 13 residues. Trimming took off 5 bases at V and 2 bases at J, with 8 bases between the two ends. CDR3 region: CASSTPSTDTQYF. The CDR3 nucleotides are TGTGCCAGCAGTACTCCGTCCACAGATACGCAGTATTTT.

The chain links TRBV6-2 or TRBV6-3 to TRBJ2-5; TRBD1 matches at 8 bases. The V gene's germline CDR1 is MNHEY and CDR2 SVGEGT. After removal of 5 bases from V and 3 bases from J, the junction contained 8 bases not matched to a gene. The CDR3 consists of 15 residues. CDR3 in DNA: TGTGCCAGCAGTAAGCAGGGGGCCGAAAAAGAGACCCAGTACTTC. Translated: CASSKQGAEKETQYF.

In the case of this clone: The sample has other DNA sequences that encode this CDR3 too. The gene calls are TRBV27 and TRBJ2-2; 7 bases fit TRBD2. CDR3 length: 13 amino acids. Looked up from germline, CDR1 is MNHEY and CDR2 is SMNVEV (reference sequence). After removal of 3 bases from V and 5 bases from J, the junction contained 0 bases not matched to a gene. The DNA for the CDR3 is TGTGCCAGCAGTTTCGGGGGGACCGGGGAGCTGTTTTTT. Translating gives CASSFGGTGELFF.